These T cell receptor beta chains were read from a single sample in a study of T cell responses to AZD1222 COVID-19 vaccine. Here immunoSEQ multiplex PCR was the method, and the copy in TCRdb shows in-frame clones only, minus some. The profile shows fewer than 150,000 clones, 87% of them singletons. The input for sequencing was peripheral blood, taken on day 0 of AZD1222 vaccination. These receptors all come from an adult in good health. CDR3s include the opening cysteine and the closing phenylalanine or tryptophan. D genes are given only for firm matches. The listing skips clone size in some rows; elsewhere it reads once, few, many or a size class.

CASSLGGYGYTF TGTGCCAGCAGTTTAGGTGGCTATGGCTACACCTTC - - TRBJ1-2 TRBV28
CASSSTGELFF TGTGCCAGCAGCTCCACCGGGGAGCTGTTTTTT - - TRBJ2-2 TRBV9
CAWSVSGQGYAGRVTQYF TGTGCCTGGAGTGTATCCGGACAGGGTTATGCAGGTCGGGTGACCCAGTACTTC - TRBD1 TRBJ2-5 TRBV30
CASSYPRDRGRNEQFF TGTGCCAGCAGTTACCCTAGGGACAGGGGGCGAAATGAGCAGTTCTTC - TRBD1 TRBJ2-1 TRBV6-2/TRBV6-3
CASSYRTVNNYGYTF TGTGCCAGCAGTTACCGGACAGTCAATAACTATGGCTACACCTTC - - TRBJ1-2 TRBV6-5
CASRNIAPGTGGNYGYTF TGTGCCAGTAGAAATATTGCCCCAGGGACAGGGGGAAACTATGGCTACACCTTC - TRBD1 TRBJ1-2 TRBV19
CASSLDYGYTF TGTGCCAGCAGCTTGGACTATGGCTACACCTTC - - TRBJ1-2 TRBV5-6
CASSWGQEQDTQYF TGCGCCAGCAGTTGGGGGCAAGAGCAAGATACGCAGTATTTT - - TRBJ2-3 TRBV5-1
CASSQGGSRGEPQHF TGCGCCAGCAGCCAAGGAGGGTCTAGGGGGGAGCCCCAGCATTTT - - TRBJ1-5 TRBV4-3
CASSLGDRTYEQYF TGCGCCAGCAGCTTAGGGGACCGAACCTACGAGCAGTACTTC - - TRBJ2-7 TRBV5-1
CSAAEGTEAFF TGCAGCGCCGCGGAGGGCACTGAAGCTTTCTTT few - TRBJ1-1 TRBV29-1
CASSPQDRGEQYF TGTGCCAGCTCACCCCAGGACAGGGGCGAGCAGTACTTC - TRBD1 TRBJ2-7 TRBV18
CASSIEAQGLGYNEQFF TGTGCCAGTAGTATAGAGGCCCAGGGCCTCGGATACAATGAGCAGTTCTTC - - TRBJ2-1 TRBV19
CASRIPGGPYEQYF TGTGCCAGCCGGATCCCAGGGGGCCCGTACGAGCAGTACTTC - TRBD1 TRBJ2-7 TRBV5-5
CSAGHGNTEAFF TGCAGCGCGGGACACGGGAACACTGAAGCTTTCTTT - - TRBJ1-1 TRBV29-1
CASSVWGADYGYTF TGTGCCAGCAGCGTTTGGGGGGCGGACTATGGCTACACCTTC - - TRBJ1-2 TRBV9